This T cell receptor (beta chain) was captured in a study of T cell responses to AZD1222 COVID-19 vaccine. Produced via immunoSEQ multiplex PCR; TCRdb's table is partial and in-frame only. The table has 70,000 to 95,000 clones, around 92% seen once. The germline V gene encodes CDR1 LGHNA and CDR2 YNFKEQ. The CDR3 length is 15 residues. V was clipped by 0 bases and J by 1 base, with 7 bases between them. With regard to this clone: Its antigen is not identified.

Overall study results and limits: Spike-specific TCR breadth and depth went up after people got two AZD1222 doses. Unmutated variant regions are reportedly targeted by nearly half of spike-specific TCRs. The study found vaccine-associated CD4 TCRs spanning spike, dominant at 160-218 and 743-854. Among the donors, most were white British and more were female, and clonal diversity was possibly underestimated.

V is TRBV4-2 and J is TRBJ1-5; D gene uncertain. This sequence was found in an adult in good health. Material: peripheral blood, obtained on day 0 of MenACWY control vaccination. DNA for the CDR3: TGTGCCAGCAGCCAAGAGCAGGAAAGCAATCAGCCCCAGCATTTT. Encoded protein: CASSQEQESNQPQHF.